The 6 T cell receptor beta chains reported below all come from one sample, sequenced in a study of blood T cell repertoires in COVID-19 (dated by TCRdb to about 2020). The library was generated by the immunoSEQ multiplex PCR assay. TCRdb re-hosts the immuneACCESS table, in-frame sequences only. Its copies lack some clones; in the studies checked, an unresolved V gene accounts for under half of them, and the cause for the rest is not known. Counted in this sample were about 250,000 clones; approximately 85% of them appeared once. The leading ten clones occupy 0.75% to 0.95% of the sample. Material: peripheral blood. These receptors were collected from a human donor with COVID-19, enrolled during active disease. The donor label of this sample is uncertain.

A few counts support this clone. The chain couples TRBV15 to TRBJ1-5; D may be TRBD1 (5 bases). The germline V gene encodes CDR1 LNHNV and CDR2 YYDKDF (reference sequence). Trimming removed 5 bases from V and 0 bases from J, with 11 bases in between. The CDR3 has 15 residues. This chain's CDR3 is CATSGDLGSNQPQHF. The CDR3 DNA reads TGTGCCACCAGCGGGGACTTGGGTAGCAATCAGCCCCAGCATTTT.

This chain connects TRBV5-4 to TRBJ2-7, with 8 bases that match TRBD1. This CDR3 is 16 amino acids long. The V segment lost 3 bases and the J segment 3 bases; nucleotides outside the gene matches: 11. Germline V lookup: CDR1 SGHNT, CDR2 YYREEE (reference sequence). For the CDR3, the DNA is TGTGCCAGCAGCTCTGGGGGTGGACAGGGCCACTACGAGCAGTACTTC. Translated, it gives CASSSGGGQGHYEQYF.

The chain is built from TRBV3-1 (or the pseudogene TRBV3-2) and TRBJ1-5; 8 bases line up with TRBD1. V shed 5 bases, J shed 5 bases, and the junction held 11 bases outside the gene matches. Germline V gene data show CDR1 as LGHDT and CDR2 as YNNKEL (reference sequence). CDR3 size: 16 residues. CDR3 in amino acids: CASSASRQGNDQPQHF. CDR3 nucleotide sequence: TGTGCCAGCAGCGCCTCGAGACAGGGGAATGATCAGCCCCAGCATTTT.

The rearrangement uses TRBV4-1 and TRBJ2-7; 8 nucleotides match TRBD1. CDR3 size: 15 residues. CDR1 and CDR2 (germline): MGHRA, YSYEKL. V was clipped by 1 base and J by 4 bases; unmatched bases: 6. CDR3 bases: TGCGCCAGCAGCCAAGGATTTACAGGGGGATACGAGCAGTACTTC. It yields the protein CASSQGFTGGYEQYF.

The rearrangement uses TRBV7-9 and TRBJ2-2, with D uncertain. V was shortened by 0 bases and J by 1 base, with 3 bases between the two germline ends. This CDR3 has 14 residues. CDR1 SEHNR and CDR2 FQNEAQ come from the germline V gene (reference sequence). CDR3 amino acids: CASSLAMNTGELFF. CDR3 nucleotide sequence: TGTGCCAGCAGCTTAGCTATGAACACCGGGGAGCTGTTTTTT.

The rearrangement joins TRBV28 to TRBJ2-5, with D unresolved. The germline V gene has CDR1 MDHEN and CDR2 SYDVKM. The CDR3 extends over 12 amino acids. Trimming left V 5 bases short and J 4 bases short, with 8 bases between. The CDR3 DNA is TGTGCCAGCAGTGGCCCGGGAGAGACCCAGTACTTC. This sequence encodes CASSGPGETQYF.